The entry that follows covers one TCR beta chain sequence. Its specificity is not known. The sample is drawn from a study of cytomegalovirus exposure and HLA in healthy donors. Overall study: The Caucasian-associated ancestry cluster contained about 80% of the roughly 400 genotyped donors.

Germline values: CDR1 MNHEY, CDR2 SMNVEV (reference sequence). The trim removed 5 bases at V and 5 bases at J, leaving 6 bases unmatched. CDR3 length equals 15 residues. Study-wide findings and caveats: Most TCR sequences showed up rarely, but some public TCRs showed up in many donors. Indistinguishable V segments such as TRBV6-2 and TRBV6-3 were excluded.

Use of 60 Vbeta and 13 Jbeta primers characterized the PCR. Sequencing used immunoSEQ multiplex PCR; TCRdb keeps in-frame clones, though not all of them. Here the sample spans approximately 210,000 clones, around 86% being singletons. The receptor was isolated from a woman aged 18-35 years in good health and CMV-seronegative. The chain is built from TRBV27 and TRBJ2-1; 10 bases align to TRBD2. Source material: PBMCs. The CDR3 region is CASSTKRGGNNEQFF. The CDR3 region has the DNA TGTGCCAGCAGTACGAAGCGGGGGGGGAACAATGAGCAGTTCTTC.